A selection of T cell receptor beta chains follows, all from one sample in a study of CD8 T cells in ankylosing spondylitis. One entry per CDR3 protein results from TCRdb running MiXCR on the 5' RACE reads. Here the sample spans more than 150,000 distinct CDR3 sequences, roughly 20% being singletons. Sample: blood, either unsorted or a sorted T cell fraction (not recorded which). Source of these receptors: a male donor between 5 and 29 years old with ankylosing spondylitis or in good health (not recorded which). CDR3s include the opening cysteine and the closing phenylalanine or tryptophan. D genes are given only for firm matches. Some rows mark clone size as missing; the rest say once, few, many or name a class of expanded clone.

v_gene: TRBV3-1
d_gene: .
abundance: many
j_gene: TRBJ2-1
CDR3nt: TGTGCCAGCAGCCAAGTCTCCGTCTCCTACAATGAGCAGTTCTTC
CDR3aa: CASSQVSVSYNEQFF

v_gene: TRBV6-5
d_gene: TRBD1
abundance: many
j_gene: TRBJ1-3
CDR3nt: TGTGCCAGCAGGCTCAGGGGGAACGGAAACACCATATATTTT
CDR3aa: CASRLRGNGNTIYF

v_gene: TRBV19
d_gene: .
abundance: few
j_gene: TRBJ1-5
CDR3nt: TGTGCCAGTAGTATCGGCAGACCAGTTGGACCCCAGCATTTT
CDR3aa: CASSIGRPVGPQHF

v_gene: TRBV18
d_gene: .
abundance: .
j_gene: TRBJ2-1
CDR3nt: TGTGCCAGCTCACCAGTACGGAACTACAATGAGCAGTTCTTC
CDR3aa: CASSPVRNYNEQFF

v_gene: TRBV7-2
d_gene: TRBD2
abundance: .
j_gene: TRBJ2-3
CDR3nt: TGTGCCAGCTCGACTAGCGGGAGAACAGATACGCAGTATTTT
CDR3aa: CASSTSGRTDTQYF

v_gene: TRBV4-1
d_gene: .
abundance: .
j_gene: TRBJ1-1
CDR3nt: TGCGCCAGCAGGGAGGAGGGTTACACTGAAGCTTTCTTT
CDR3aa: CASREEGYTEAFF

v_gene: TRBV12-3/TRBV12-4
d_gene: .
abundance: many
j_gene: TRBJ1-1
CDR3nt: TGTGCCAGCAGTTTCCTGGGGCTTTTTGAAGCTTTCTTT
CDR3aa: CASSFLGLFEAFF

v_gene: TRBV4-2
d_gene: .
abundance: few
j_gene: TRBJ2-5
CDR3nt: TGTGCCAGCAGCCAAGATGGGAATCGAAAGGGAGAGACCCAGTACTTC
CDR3aa: CASSQDGNRKGETQYF

v_gene: TRBV24-1
d_gene: .
abundance: many
j_gene: TRBJ2-1
CDR3nt: TGTGCCACCAGGGGGACTGGCTACAATGAGCAGTTCTTC
CDR3aa: CATRGTGYNEQFF

v_gene: TRBV20-1
d_gene: .
abundance: .
j_gene: TRBJ2-1
CDR3nt: TGCAGTGCTAGAGATCAGATGGATGAGCAGTTCTTC
CDR3aa: CSARDQMDEQFF

v_gene: TRBV7-2
d_gene: .
abundance: many
j_gene: TRBJ2-5
CDR3nt: TGTGCCAGCAGCTTAGACGGTCAGATGAAGCAAGAGACCCAGTACTTC
CDR3aa: CASSLDGQMKQETQYF

v_gene: TRBV7-9
d_gene: TRBD2
abundance: .
j_gene: TRBJ2-1
CDR3nt: TGTGCCAGCAGTCTACCCGGGACTAGCGGAAGCAATGAGCAGTTCTTC
CDR3aa: CASSLPGTSGSNEQFF

v_gene: TRBV7-8
d_gene: .
abundance: many
j_gene: TRBJ2-4
CDR3nt: TGTGCCAGCAGCTTAGCCAGGGTAGCCAAAAACATTCAGTACTTC
CDR3aa: CASSLARVAKNIQYF

v_gene: TRBV5-1
d_gene: .
abundance: many
j_gene: TRBJ2-1
CDR3nt: TGCGCCAGCAGCTTGTTGTCCGGCTTCGGGAATGAGCAGTTCTTC
CDR3aa: CASSLLSGFGNEQFF

v_gene: TRBV6-2/TRBV6-3
d_gene: .
abundance: many
j_gene: TRBJ2-5
CDR3nt: TGTGCCAGCAGACCAACTCGGACTCCACAAGAGACCCAGTACTTC
CDR3aa: CASRPTRTPQETQYF

v_gene: TRBV9
d_gene: .
abundance: many
j_gene: TRBJ2-1
CDR3nt: TGTGCCAGCAGCGTAGCTGGTTACGAGCAGTTCTTC
CDR3aa: CASSVAGYEQFF

v_gene: TRBV5-1
d_gene: .
abundance: many
j_gene: TRBJ2-2
CDR3nt: TGCGCCAGCAGCCCCGGATCCGGGGAGCTGTTTTTT
CDR3aa: CASSPGSGELFF

v_gene: TRBV5-1
d_gene: .
abundance: many
j_gene: TRBJ2-7
CDR3nt: TGCGCCAGCAGCTCCTTCTACGAGCAGTACTTC
CDR3aa: CASSSFYEQYF

v_gene: TRBV29-1
d_gene: .
abundance: many
j_gene: TRBJ1-4
CDR3nt: TGCAGCGTTGAAGAAGGAGAGAATGAAAAACTGTTTTTT
CDR3aa: CSVEEGENEKLFF

v_gene: TRBV9
d_gene: TRBD2
abundance: many
j_gene: TRBJ2-3
CDR3nt: TGTGCCAGCAGCTTAGGACTAGCTAGCACAGATACGCAGTATTTT
CDR3aa: CASSLGLASTDTQYF

v_gene: TRBV12-3/TRBV12-4
d_gene: .
abundance: many
j_gene: TRBJ2-1
CDR3nt: TGTGCCAGCAGTTTCAATGAGCAGTTCTTC
CDR3aa: CASSFNEQFF

v_gene: TRBV11-2
d_gene: TRBD2
abundance: .
j_gene: TRBJ2-1
CDR3nt: TGTGCCAGCAGCTGGGTAAAGGGTCGCGGGAGGGGTGAGCAGTTCTTC
CDR3aa: CASSWVKGRGRGEQFF

v_gene: TRBV7-8
d_gene: TRBD1
abundance: many
j_gene: TRBJ1-2
CDR3nt: TGTGCCAGCAGCTTAGGGGACAGGGCGTGGGGCTACACCTTC
CDR3aa: CASSLGDRAWGYTF

v_gene: TRBV20-1
d_gene: .
abundance: many
j_gene: TRBJ1-6
CDR3nt: TGCAGTGCTAGCGGGCAGGCCGGGTATTCACCCCTCCACTTT
CDR3aa: CSASGQAGYSPLHF

v_gene: TRBV5-1
d_gene: .
abundance: .
j_gene: TRBJ2-5
CDR3nt: TGCGCCAGCAGCATCCTCGGGCTCATCCAAGAGACCCAGTACTTC
CDR3aa: CASSILGLIQETQYF

v_gene: TRBV20-1
d_gene: TRBD2
abundance: many
j_gene: TRBJ2-1
CDR3nt: TGCAGTGCTAGAGATAAGGCTAGCGGGAGATGGAATGAGCAGTTCTTC
CDR3aa: CSARDKASGRWNEQFF

v_gene: TRBV12-3/TRBV12-4
d_gene: TRBD1
abundance: .
j_gene: TRBJ2-3
CDR3nt: TGTGCAAGCAGGGGGCTCCCAGATACGCAGTATTTT
CDR3aa: CASRGLPDTQYF

v_gene: TRBV7-9
d_gene: .
abundance: .
j_gene: TRBJ2-1
CDR3nt: TGTGCCAGCAGCCCGTCTGGTGGAGGACAGTTCTTC
CDR3aa: CASSPSGGGQFF

v_gene: TRBV6-2/TRBV6-3
d_gene: TRBD2
abundance: many
j_gene: TRBJ2-1
CDR3nt: TGTGCCAGCAGTTATCAGCGGGAGGGGGAGCAGTTCTTC
CDR3aa: CASSYQREGEQFF

v_gene: TRBV15
d_gene: TRBD2
abundance: .
j_gene: TRBJ2-7
CDR3nt: TGTGCCACCAGCCGGCAGCCGGCGGGAGCCGAGCAGTACTTC
CDR3aa: CATSRQPAGAEQYF

v_gene: TRBV12-3/TRBV12-4
d_gene: TRBD1
abundance: many
j_gene: TRBJ2-3
CDR3nt: TGTGCCAGCAGTCCCCTAACCGGGACAGGACATGATACGCAGTATTTT
CDR3aa: CASSPLTGTGHDTQYF

v_gene: TRBV15
d_gene: TRBD1
abundance: many
j_gene: TRBJ2-2
CDR3nt: TGTGCCACCAGCCCCCGGGACAGTCAAGTGGCCGGGGAGCTGTTTTTT
CDR3aa: CATSPRDSQVAGELFF

v_gene: TRBV12-3/TRBV12-4
d_gene: .
abundance: many
j_gene: TRBJ2-7
CDR3nt: TGTGCCAGCAGAGGGGAGCCCTACGAGCAGTACTTC
CDR3aa: CASRGEPYEQYF

v_gene: TRBV20-1
d_gene: TRBD2
abundance: many
j_gene: TRBJ2-7
CDR3nt: TGCAGTGCCCATCCCCGGACTAGCTGGGGCGAGCAGTACTTC
CDR3aa: CSAHPRTSWGEQYF

v_gene: TRBV20-1
d_gene: TRBD2
abundance: many
j_gene: TRBJ2-5
CDR3nt: TGCAGTGCTAGGGGAGGGCTCCAAGAGACCCAGTACTTC
CDR3aa: CSARGGLQETQYF

v_gene: TRBV6-5
d_gene: .
abundance: many
j_gene: TRBJ2-2
CDR3nt: TGTGCCAGCAGGACACAGGCATACACCGGGGAGCTGTTTTTT
CDR3aa: CASRTQAYTGELFF

v_gene: TRBV7-6
d_gene: .
abundance: .
j_gene: TRBJ1-3
CDR3nt: TGTGCCAGCGGGACCACAGGAGGAAACACCATATATTTT
CDR3aa: CASGTTGGNTIYF

v_gene: TRBV5-4
d_gene: .
abundance: .
j_gene: TRBJ2-1
CDR3nt: TGTGCCAGCAGCTTGGTTGGGGACGATGAGCAGTTCTTC
CDR3aa: CASSLVGDDEQFF

v_gene: TRBV12-3/TRBV12-4
d_gene: .
abundance: .
j_gene: TRBJ2-2
CDR3nt: TGTGCCAGCAGTTTATGGCAGGCGATAAACACCGGGGAGCTGTTTTTT
CDR3aa: CASSLWQAINTGELFF

v_gene: TRBV12-3/TRBV12-4
d_gene: .
abundance: .
j_gene: TRBJ2-1
CDR3nt: TGTGCCAGCAGTTTCTGGGACCAGTACAATGAGCAGTTCTTC
CDR3aa: CASSFWDQYNEQFF

v_gene: TRBV6-2/TRBV6-3
d_gene: TRBD1
abundance: many
j_gene: TRBJ2-3
CDR3nt: TGTGCCAGCAGTGGCCCGACAGGGAAGGGCACAGATACGCAGTATTTT
CDR3aa: CASSGPTGKGTDTQYF

v_gene: TRBV29-1
d_gene: TRBD1
abundance: many
j_gene: TRBJ2-3
CDR3nt: TGCAGCGTTACAGGGACAGCAGCAGATACGCAGTATTTT
CDR3aa: CSVTGTAADTQYF

v_gene: TRBV6-2/TRBV6-3
d_gene: .
abundance: many
j_gene: TRBJ1-5
CDR3nt: TGTGCCAGCAGTTCCTTCGTTGGAGGGCAGCCCCAGCATTTT
CDR3aa: CASSSFVGGQPQHF

v_gene: TRBV19
d_gene: TRBD2
abundance: few
j_gene: TRBJ2-2
CDR3nt: TGTGCCAGTAGTATCCTAGCGGGAGGTGGCATGGGCACCGGGGAGCTGTTTTTT
CDR3aa: CASSILAGGGMGTGELFF

v_gene: TRBV12-3/TRBV12-4
d_gene: .
abundance: many
j_gene: TRBJ2-5
CDR3nt: TGTGCCAGCAGTACGCCAGGGGGGGGAGAGACCCAGTACTTC
CDR3aa: CASSTPGGGETQYF

v_gene: TRBV2
d_gene: TRBD1
abundance: .
j_gene: TRBJ1-5
CDR3nt: TGTGCCAGCATGGGACAGGGGGCAGGTCAGCCCCAGCATTTT
CDR3aa: CASMGQGAGQPQHF

v_gene: TRBV6-5
d_gene: .
abundance: many
j_gene: TRBJ2-1
CDR3nt: TGTGCCACCGAAAGCGGGCGCTCCTACAATGAGCAGTTCTTC
CDR3aa: CATESGRSYNEQFF

v_gene: TRBV30
d_gene: .
abundance: .
j_gene: TRBJ1-3
CDR3nt: TGTGCCTGGAGGGGGGGGTCCGCGAAGACTGGAAACACCATATATTTT
CDR3aa: CAWRGGSAKTGNTIYF